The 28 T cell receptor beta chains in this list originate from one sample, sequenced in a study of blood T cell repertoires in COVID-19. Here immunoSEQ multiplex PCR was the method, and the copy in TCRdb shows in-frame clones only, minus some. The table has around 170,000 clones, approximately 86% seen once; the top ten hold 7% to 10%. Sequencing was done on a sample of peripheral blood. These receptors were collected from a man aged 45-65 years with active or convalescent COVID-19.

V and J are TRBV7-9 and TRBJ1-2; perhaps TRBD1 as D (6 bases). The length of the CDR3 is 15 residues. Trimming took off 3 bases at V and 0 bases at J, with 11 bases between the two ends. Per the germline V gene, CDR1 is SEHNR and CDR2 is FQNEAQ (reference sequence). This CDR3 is CASSFDRLANYGYTF. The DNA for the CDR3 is TGTGCCAGCAGCTTCGACAGGCTTGCTAACTATGGCTACACCTTC.

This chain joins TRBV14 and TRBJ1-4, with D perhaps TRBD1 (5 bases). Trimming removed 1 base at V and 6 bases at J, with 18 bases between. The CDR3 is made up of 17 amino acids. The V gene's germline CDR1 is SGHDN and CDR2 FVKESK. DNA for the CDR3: TGTGCCAGCAGCCAAGTTCAGTTTAGGGGTAACTATGAAAAACTGTTTTTT. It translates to CASSQVQFRGNYEKLFF.

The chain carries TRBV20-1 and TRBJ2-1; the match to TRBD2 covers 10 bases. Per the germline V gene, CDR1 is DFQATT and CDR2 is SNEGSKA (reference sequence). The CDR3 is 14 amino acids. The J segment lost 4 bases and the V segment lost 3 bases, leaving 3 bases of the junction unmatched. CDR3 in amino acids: CSASPAGGYNEQFF. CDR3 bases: TGCAGTGCTAGTCCAGCGGGGGGGTACAATGAGCAGTTCTTC.

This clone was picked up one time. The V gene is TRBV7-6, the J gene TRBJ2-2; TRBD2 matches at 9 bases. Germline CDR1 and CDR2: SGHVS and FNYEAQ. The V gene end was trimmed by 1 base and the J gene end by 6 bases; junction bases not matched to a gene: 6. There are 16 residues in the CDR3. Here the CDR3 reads CASSLEASGKAGELFF. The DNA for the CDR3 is TGTGCCAGCAGCTTAGAAGCTAGCGGGAAGGCCGGGGAGCTGTTTTTT.

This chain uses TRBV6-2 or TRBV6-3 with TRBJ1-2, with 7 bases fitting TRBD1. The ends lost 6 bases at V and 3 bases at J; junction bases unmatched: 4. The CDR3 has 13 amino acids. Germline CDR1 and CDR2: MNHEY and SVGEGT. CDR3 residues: CASSSGQDYGYTF. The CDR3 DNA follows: TGTGCCAGCAGCTCTGGACAGGACTATGGCTACACCTTC.

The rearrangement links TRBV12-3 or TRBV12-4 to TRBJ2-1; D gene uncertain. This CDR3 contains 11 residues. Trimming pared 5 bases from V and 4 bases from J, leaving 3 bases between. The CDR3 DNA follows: TGTGCCAGCAGTCTATACAATGAGCAGTTCTTC. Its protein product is CASSLYNEQFF.

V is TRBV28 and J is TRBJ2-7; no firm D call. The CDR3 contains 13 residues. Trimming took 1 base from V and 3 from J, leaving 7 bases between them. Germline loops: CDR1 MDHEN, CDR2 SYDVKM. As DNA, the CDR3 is TGTGCCAGCAGTTTATCGGGTAACTACGAGCAGTACTTC. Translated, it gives CASSLSGNYEQYF.

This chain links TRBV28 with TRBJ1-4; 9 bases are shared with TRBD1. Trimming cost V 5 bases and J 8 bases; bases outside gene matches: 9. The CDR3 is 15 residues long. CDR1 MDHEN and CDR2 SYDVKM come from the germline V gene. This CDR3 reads CASSLLQGAGEKLFF. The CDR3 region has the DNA TGTGCCAGCAGTCTGCTACAGGGGGCTGGGGAAAAACTGTTTTTT.

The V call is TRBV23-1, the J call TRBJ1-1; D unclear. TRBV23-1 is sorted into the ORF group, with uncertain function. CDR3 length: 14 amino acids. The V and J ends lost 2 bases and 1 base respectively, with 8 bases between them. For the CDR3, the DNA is TGCGCCAGCAGTCAACGTACATGGAACACTGAAGCTTTCTTT. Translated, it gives CASSQRTWNTEAFF.

CDR3 DNA sequence: TGTGCCATCAGCACAGGGGACACCGGGGAGCTGTTTTTT. Translated: CAISTGDTGELFF. The chain has TRBV10-3 and TRBJ2-2; 7 nucleotides align to TRBD1. The CDR3 is 13 amino acids. CDR1 is ENHRY and CDR2 is SYGVKD in the germline V gene. V lost 6 bases, J lost 3 bases, and 1 base stayed unmatched.

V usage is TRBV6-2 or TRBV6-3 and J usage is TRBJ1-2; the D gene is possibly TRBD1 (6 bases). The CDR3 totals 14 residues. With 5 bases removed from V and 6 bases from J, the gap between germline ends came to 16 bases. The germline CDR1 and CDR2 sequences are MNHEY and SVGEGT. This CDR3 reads CASSLQGSMNGYTF. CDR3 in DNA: TGTGCCAGCAGTCTCCAGGGGAGTATGAATGGCTACACCTTC.

DNA of the CDR3: TGTGCCAGCAGCTTGGCCTCGGGTTCCTACGAGCAGTACTTC. Translation: CASSLASGSYEQYF. The rearrangement links TRBV5-6 to TRBJ2-7, with D unclear. This CDR3 contains 14 residues. Trimming cost V 0 bases and J 1 base, with 8 bases left between them. In germline, CDR1 is SGHDT, CDR2 YYEEEE.

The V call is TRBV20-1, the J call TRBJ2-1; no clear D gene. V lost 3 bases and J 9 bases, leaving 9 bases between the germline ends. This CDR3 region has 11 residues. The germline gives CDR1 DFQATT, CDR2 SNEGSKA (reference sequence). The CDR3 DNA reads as TGCAGTGCTAGTGTAGCCCCTGAGCAGTTCTTC. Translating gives CSASVAPEQFF.

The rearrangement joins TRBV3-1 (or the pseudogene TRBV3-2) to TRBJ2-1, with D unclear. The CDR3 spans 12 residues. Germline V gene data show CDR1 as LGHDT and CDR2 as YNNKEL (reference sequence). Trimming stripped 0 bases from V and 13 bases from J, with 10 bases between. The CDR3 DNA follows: TGTGCCAGCAGCCAAGAGGGCGCTCCCCAGTTCTTC. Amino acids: CASSQEGAPQFF.

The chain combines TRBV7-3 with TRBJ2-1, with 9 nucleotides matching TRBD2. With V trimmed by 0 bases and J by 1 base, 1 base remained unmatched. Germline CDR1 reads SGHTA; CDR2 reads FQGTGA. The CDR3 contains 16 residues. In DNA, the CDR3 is TGTGCCAGCAGCTTAACTGCGGGAGGGTCCTACAATGAGCAGTTCTTC. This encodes CASSLTAGGSYNEQFF.

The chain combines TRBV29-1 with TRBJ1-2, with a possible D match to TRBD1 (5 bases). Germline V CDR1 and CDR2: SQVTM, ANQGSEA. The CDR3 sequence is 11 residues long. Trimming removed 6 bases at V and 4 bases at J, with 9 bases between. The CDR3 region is CSVNRGYGYTF. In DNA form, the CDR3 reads TGCAGCGTCAATAGGGGCTATGGCTACACCTTC.

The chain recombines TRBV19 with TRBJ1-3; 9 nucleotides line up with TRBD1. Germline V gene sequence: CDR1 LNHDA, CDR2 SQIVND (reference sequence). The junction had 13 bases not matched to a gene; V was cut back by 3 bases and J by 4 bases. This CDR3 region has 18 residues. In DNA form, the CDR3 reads TGTGCCAGTAGTATCGTAGGCTTCGGGACAGGGTTCGGAAACACCATATATTTT. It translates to CASSIVGFGTGFGNTIYF.

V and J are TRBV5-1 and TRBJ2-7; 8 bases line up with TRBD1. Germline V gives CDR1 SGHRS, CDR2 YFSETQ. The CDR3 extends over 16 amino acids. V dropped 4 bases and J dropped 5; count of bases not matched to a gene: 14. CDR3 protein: CASSPTPDRVQNEQYF. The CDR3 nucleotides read TGCGCCAGCAGCCCCACCCCGGACAGGGTTCAGAACGAGCAGTACTTC.

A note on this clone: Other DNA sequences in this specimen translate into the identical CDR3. The chain's CDR3 is CASSQDEGAYTEAFF. CDR3 bases: TGCGCCAGCAGCCAAGATGAGGGGGCTTACACTGAAGCTTTCTTT. The rearrangement uses TRBV4-1 and TRBJ1-1; TRBD1 matches 7 bases. Trimming cost V 0 bases and J 3 bases; bases outside gene matches: 4. Per the germline V gene, CDR1 is MGHRA and CDR2 is YSYEKL. CDR3 length equals 15 residues.

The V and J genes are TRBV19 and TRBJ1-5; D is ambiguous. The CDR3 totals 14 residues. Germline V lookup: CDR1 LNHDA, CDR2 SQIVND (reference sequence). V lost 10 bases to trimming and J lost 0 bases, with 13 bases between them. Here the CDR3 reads CATIDIYSNQPQHF. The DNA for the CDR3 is TGTGCCACTATAGACATTTATAGCAATCAGCCCCAGCATTTT.

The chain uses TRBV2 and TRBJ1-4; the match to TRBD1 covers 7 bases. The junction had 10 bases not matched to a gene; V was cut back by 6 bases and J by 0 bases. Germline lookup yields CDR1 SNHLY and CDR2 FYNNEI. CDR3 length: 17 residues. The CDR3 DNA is TGTGCCAGCAGGACCGGGACAGCAGCAGCAACTAATGAAAAACTGTTTTTT. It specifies CASRTGTAAATNEKLFF.

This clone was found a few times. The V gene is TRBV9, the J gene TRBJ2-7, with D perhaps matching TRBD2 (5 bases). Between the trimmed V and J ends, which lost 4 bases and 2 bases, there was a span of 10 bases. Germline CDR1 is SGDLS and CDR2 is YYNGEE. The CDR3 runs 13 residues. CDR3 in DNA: TGTGCCAGCAGCCCAAGCGGCCCCTACGAGCAGTACTTC. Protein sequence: CASSPSGPYEQYF.

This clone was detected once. This chain's CDR3 is CASSFGGTEAFF. Written as DNA, the CDR3 is TGTGCCAGCAGTTTCGGGGGGACTGAAGCTTTCTTT. The rearrangement links TRBV12-3 or TRBV12-4 to TRBJ1-1; tentatively, D is TRBD1 (5 bases). Trimming removed 3 bases at V and 5 bases at J, with 7 bases between. The CDR3 length is 12 residues.

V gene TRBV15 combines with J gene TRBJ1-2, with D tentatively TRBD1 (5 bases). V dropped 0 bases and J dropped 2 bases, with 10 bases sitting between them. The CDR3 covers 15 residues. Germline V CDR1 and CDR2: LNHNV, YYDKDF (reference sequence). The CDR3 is CATSREQGYNYGYTF. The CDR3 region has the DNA TGTGCCACCAGCAGAGAGCAGGGTTACAACTATGGCTACACCTTC.

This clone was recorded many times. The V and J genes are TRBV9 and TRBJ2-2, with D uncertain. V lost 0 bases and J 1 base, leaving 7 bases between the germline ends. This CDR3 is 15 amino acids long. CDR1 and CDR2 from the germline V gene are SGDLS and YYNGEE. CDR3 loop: CASSVDPENTGELFF. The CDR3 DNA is TGTGCCAGCAGCGTAGACCCAGAGAACACCGGGGAGCTGTTTTTT.

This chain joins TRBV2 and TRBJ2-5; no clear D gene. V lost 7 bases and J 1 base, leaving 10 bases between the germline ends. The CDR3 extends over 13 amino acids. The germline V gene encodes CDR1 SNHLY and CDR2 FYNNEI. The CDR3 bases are TGTGCCAGCAAATACAGCTCCCAAGAGACCCAGTACTTC. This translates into CASKYSSQETQYF.

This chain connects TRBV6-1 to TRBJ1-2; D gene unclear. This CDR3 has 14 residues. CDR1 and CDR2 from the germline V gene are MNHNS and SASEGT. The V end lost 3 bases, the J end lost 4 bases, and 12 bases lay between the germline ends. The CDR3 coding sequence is TGTGCCAGCAGTGACACCGGAGAGAGCTATGGCTACACCTTC. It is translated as CASSDTGESYGYTF.

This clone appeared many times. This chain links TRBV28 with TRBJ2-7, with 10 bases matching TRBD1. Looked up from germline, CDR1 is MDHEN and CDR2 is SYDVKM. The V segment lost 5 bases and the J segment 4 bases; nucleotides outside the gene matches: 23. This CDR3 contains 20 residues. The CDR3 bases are TGTGCCAGCAGTCCCCTCACTCGTCTCCTAAGACAGGGGGCGGGGTACGAGCAGTACTTC. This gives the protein CASSPLTRLLRQGAGYEQYF.